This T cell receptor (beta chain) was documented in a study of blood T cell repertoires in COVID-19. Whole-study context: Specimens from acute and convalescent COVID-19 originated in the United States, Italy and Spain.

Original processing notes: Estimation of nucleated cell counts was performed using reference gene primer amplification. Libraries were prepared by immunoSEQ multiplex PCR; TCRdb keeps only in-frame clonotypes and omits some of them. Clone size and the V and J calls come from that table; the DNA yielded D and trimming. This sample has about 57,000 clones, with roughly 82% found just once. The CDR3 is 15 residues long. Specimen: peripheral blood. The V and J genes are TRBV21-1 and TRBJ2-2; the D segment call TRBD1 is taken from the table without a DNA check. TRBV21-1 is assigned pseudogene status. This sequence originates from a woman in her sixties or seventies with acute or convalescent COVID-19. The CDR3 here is CASSKQGVNTGELFF. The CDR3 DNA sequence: TGTGCCAGCAGCAAACAGGGGGTAAACACCGGGGAGCTGTTTTTT.